A selection of T cell receptor beta chains follows, all from one sample in a study of human CD4 T cells and Enterobacteriaceae. Sequencing was performed with immunoSEQ multiplex PCR; in TCRdb, only in-frame clones are kept and a portion is missing. The sample shows about 29,000 clones, about 80% of them seen only once. Sequencing used memory CD4+ T cells from blood. These receptors came from a human donor in good health. CDR3s include the opening cysteine and the closing phenylalanine or tryptophan. A D gene is named only where the DNA matches it firmly. Only some rows state a clone size, as once, few, many or a class for expanded clones.

d_call,j_call,clone_size,v_call,cdr3_aa,cdr3_nt
TRBD2,TRBJ2-2,NA,TRBV28,CASSLLAGALGELFF,TGTGCCAGCAGTTTACTAGCGGGAGCGTTGGGGGAGCTGTTTTTT
NA,TRBJ2-4,few,TRBV30,CAWRPSSNIQYF,TGTGCCTGGAGACCGAGTTCAAACATTCAGTACTTC
TRBD1,TRBJ2-1,NA,TRBV7-3,CASSLGQGRRNEQFF,TGTGCCAGCAGCCTGGGACAGGGGAGGAGGAATGAGCAGTTCTTC
NA,TRBJ2-3,once,TRBV7-3,CASSLLDRTQYF,TGTGCCAGCAGCTTATTAGATAGGACGCAGTATTTT
NA,TRBJ1-3,NA,TRBV28,CASSDSSGNTIYF,TGTGCCAGCAGCGACAGCTCTGGAAACACCATATATTTT
NA,TRBJ2-5,NA,TRBV6-1,CASRPLAGGEQTQYF,TGTGCCAGCCGCCCCTTGGCAGGGGGGGAGCAGACCCAGTACTTC
TRBD1,TRBJ2-7,NA,TRBV6-5,CASKSQGAGEQYF,TGTGCCAGCAAATCCCAGGGGGCTGGCGAGCAGTACTTC
NA,TRBJ2-1,few,TRBV19,CATRGASSDDNEQFF,TGTGCCACACGTGGGGCAAGTAGTGACGACAATGAGCAGTTCTTC
NA,TRBJ2-7,NA,TRBV5-4,CASSAPGASEQYF,TGTGCCAGCAGCGCCCCGGGAGCGTCTGAGCAGTACTTC
TRBD1,TRBJ2-1,NA,TRBV10-3,CANAGTGNRGQFF,TGTGCCAACGCCGGGACAGGGAACCGTGGGCAGTTCTTC
TRBD2,TRBJ2-7,NA,TRBV2,CASSVDSGEQYF,TGTGCCAGCAGTGTGGATAGCGGGGAGCAGTACTTC
NA,TRBJ2-1,NA,TRBV27,CASSTRAGNEQFF,TGTGCCAGCTCCACTCGTGCGGGCAATGAGCAGTTCTTC
TRBD1,TRBJ1-3,NA,TRBV5-1,CASSFLQGGMGNTIYF,TGCGCCAGCAGCTTTCTCCAGGGGGGAATGGGAAACACCATATATTTT
TRBD1,TRBJ2-7,NA,TRBV4-1,CASSSPGQPSYEQYF,TGCGCCAGCAGCTCACCGGGACAGCCTTCCTACGAGCAGTACTTC
TRBD1,TRBJ1-1,few,TRBV5-1,CASQPFRQGGSEAFF,TGCGCCAGCCAACCCTTTCGACAGGGAGGATCTGAAGCTTTCTTT
NA,TRBJ1-1,once,TRBV2,CASRDPDTEAFF,TGTGCCAGCAGGGATCCGGACACTGAAGCTTTCTTT
NA,TRBJ2-3,NA,TRBV18,CASSPQPVAGISTDTQYF,TGTGCCAGCTCACCACAACCGGTTGCAGGGATCAGCACAGATACGCAGTATTTT
TRBD2,TRBJ2-1,NA,TRBV5-1,CASSLEPTGGIREQFF,TGCGCCAGCAGCTTGGAACCGACGGGGGGAATTAGGGAGCAGTTCTTC
NA,TRBJ1-1,NA,TRBV7-8,CASSPSVTANTEAFF,TGTGCCAGCAGCCCCTCGGTCACAGCGAACACTGAAGCTTTCTTT
NA,TRBJ1-1,NA,TRBV6-5,CASSYSKDGYEAFF,TGTGCCAGCAGTTACTCGAAGGACGGTTACGAAGCTTTCTTT
TRBD2,TRBJ2-7,NA,TRBV7-2,CASSPTSGGSYEQYF,TGTGCCAGCAGCCCGACGAGCGGGGGCTCCTACGAGCAGTACTTC
TRBD1,TRBJ1-1,NA,TRBV6-6,CASRYLGTGNNEAFF,TGTGCCAGCAGGTACCTCGGGACAGGTAATAATGAAGCTTTCTTT
NA,TRBJ2-3,NA,TRBV5-4,CASSFNGFLSTDTQYF,TGTGCCAGCAGCTTCAACGGGTTTCTCTCGACAGATACGCAGTATTTT
NA,TRBJ2-5,NA,TRBV5-1,CASSLGQGRETQYF,TGCGCCAGCAGCCTAGGCCAGGGTCGGGAGACCCAGTACTTC
NA,TRBJ2-1,NA,TRBV6-1,CASRPQGHEQFF,TGTGCCAGCAGGCCTCAGGGGCATGAGCAGTTCTTC
TRBD1,TRBJ1-4,few,TRBV7-2,CASSQDRGGEKLFF,TGTGCCAGCAGCCAGGACAGGGGAGGGGAAAAACTGTTTTTT
TRBD1,TRBJ1-5,NA,TRBV6-1,CASSGRGRQQPQHF,TGTGCCAGCAGTGGCAGGGGGCGGCAGCAGCCCCAGCATTTT
NA,TRBJ1-1,NA,TRBV11-3,CASSSWGRNTEAFF,TGTGCCAGCAGCTCCTGGGGGAGGAACACTGAAGCTTTCTTT
TRBD1,TRBJ2-7,NA,TRBV30,CAWRGTGAAYEQYF,TGTGCCTGGAGGGGGACAGGGGCAGCCTACGAGCAGTACTTC
NA,TRBJ2-6,NA,TRBV11-2,CASSPWSGANVLTF,TGTGCCAGCAGCCCCTGGTCTGGGGCCAACGTCCTGACTTTC
NA,TRBJ1-5,medium-sized,TRBV2,CASSVWTYQPQHF,TGTGCCAGCAGTGTATGGACTTATCAGCCCCAGCATTTT
NA,TRBJ2-5,few,TRBV7-2,CASSPDRQETQYF,TGTGCCAGCAGCCCAGACAGGCAAGAGACCCAGTACTTC
TRBD2,TRBJ2-5,NA,TRBV18,CASSLALGGTGQETQYF,TGTGCCAGCTCATTAGCCCTCGGGGGGACGGGACAAGAGACCCAGTACTTC
NA,TRBJ1-3,NA,TRBV7-9,CASSLGGIRSGNTIYF,TGTGCCAGCAGCTTAGGAGGGATCCGCTCTGGAAACACCATATATTTT
NA,TRBJ1-2,few,TRBV2,CASRNTGRVGYTF,TGTGCCAGCAGAAACACAGGGCGGGTTGGCTACACCTTC
NA,TRBJ1-2,NA,TRBV2,CASRVGSANYGYTF,TGTGCCAGCAGGGTGGGGTCGGCTAACTATGGCTACACCTTC
TRBD1,TRBJ1-3,NA,TRBV6-1,CASSGQGTDTIYF,TGTGCCAGCAGTGGACAGGGAACGGACACCATATATTTT
NA,TRBJ2-1,NA,TRBV5-1,CASSPYGGKGANEQFF,TGCGCCAGCAGCCCCTACGGGGGAAAAGGTGCTAATGAGCAGTTCTTC
NA,TRBJ1-4,NA,TRBV18,CASSRGEGLERLFF,TGTGCCAGCTCACGAGGCGAGGGTCTAGAACGACTGTTTTTT
NA,TRBJ1-5,NA,TRBV7-8,CASSLGGAGNQPQHF,TGTGCCAGCAGCTTAGGAGGGGCAGGCAATCAGCCCCAGCATTTT
NA,TRBJ2-6,NA,TRBV11-1,CASSLDPSHSGANVLTF,TGTGCCAGCAGCTTAGACCCTTCTCACTCTGGGGCCAACGTCCTGACTTTC
NA,TRBJ2-7,NA,TRBV29-1,CSGGTGTGGEQYF,TGCAGCGGTGGGACAGGCACCGGGGGGGAGCAGTACTTC
TRBD1,TRBJ2-2,NA,TRBV19,CASHLQGYTGELFF,TGTGCCAGCCACCTACAGGGGTACACCGGGGAGCTGTTTTTT
TRBD2,TRBJ2-6,few,TRBV5-1,CASSPMGGRASGANVLTF,TGCGCCAGCAGCCCGATGGGCGGGAGGGCCTCTGGGGCCAACGTCCTGACTTTC
TRBD2,TRBJ2-7,NA,TRBV29-1,CSVVWDLAGGREQYF,TGCAGCGTTGTGTGGGATCTAGCGGGAGGGAGGGAGCAGTACTTC
NA,TRBJ2-6,NA,TRBV9,CASSRANVLTF,TGTGCCAGCAGCCGGGCCAACGTCCTGACTTTC
NA,TRBJ2-5,once,TRBV7-3,CASSLNPRETQYF,TGTGCCAGCAGCTTAAACCCACGAGAGACCCAGTACTTC
NA,TRBJ2-5,NA,TRBV7-3,CASSFTGQETQYF,TGTGCCAGCAGCTTTACAGGGCAAGAGACCCAGTACTTC
TRBD2,TRBJ2-3,NA,TRBV5-1,CASSLAIGAGVGSDTQYF,TGCGCCAGCAGCTTGGCCATAGGAGCGGGAGTGGGTTCGGATACGCAGTATTTT
NA,TRBJ2-2,NA,TRBV4-2,CASSHGGTGLSGELFF,TGTGCCAGCAGCCACGGGGGGACAGGATTATCCGGGGAGCTGTTTTTT
NA,TRBJ1-1,few,TRBV2,CASSERPPEAFF,TGTGCCAGCAGTGAACGTCCACCGGAAGCTTTCTTT